Listed below are T cell receptor beta chains from one sample, sequenced in a study of beta chain features in type 1 diabetes. Only in-frame clones appear in the TCRdb table, and some are missing; sequencing was by immunoSEQ multiplex PCR. The table includes about 120,000 clones, 15% to 20% detected once. The sample was central memory CD4+ T cells from blood. All receptors derive from a man aged 30 to 45 with type 1 diabetes. Both conserved end residues are part of each CDR3. The D gene is left open where the match is weak. Expanded clones get a size class; other rows say once, few or many, or leave the size out.

clone_size: few
v_call: TRBV2
j_call: TRBJ1-5
d_call: -
cdr3_nt: TGTGCCAGCAGTCCAGTCCGGGGATATCAGCCCCAGCATTTT
cdr3_aa: CASSPVRGYQPQHF

clone_size: -
v_call: TRBV27
j_call: TRBJ1-3
d_call: -
cdr3_nt: TGTGCCAGCAGCAGAATCTCTGGAAACACCATATATTTT
cdr3_aa: CASSRISGNTIYF

clone_size: once
v_call: TRBV21-1
j_call: TRBJ2-7
d_call: -
cdr3_nt: TGTGCCAGCAGCAAAAGACAGGCCGGAAGGCACGAGCAGTACTTC
cdr3_aa: CASSKRQAGRHEQYF

clone_size: few
v_call: TRBV7-2
j_call: TRBJ1-6
d_call: -
cdr3_nt: TGTGCCAGCAGCTTGGGTCGATTCAATTCACCCCTCCACTTT
cdr3_aa: CASSLGRFNSPLHF

clone_size: few
v_call: TRBV5-4
j_call: TRBJ2-5
d_call: TRBD1
cdr3_nt: TGTGCCAGCAGCCTGACAGGGGGGGAGACCCAGTACTTC
cdr3_aa: CASSLTGGETQYF

clone_size: few
v_call: TRBV29-1
j_call: TRBJ1-2
d_call: TRBD1
cdr3_nt: TGCAGCGTTTATAACAGGGGAAAGGCGTATGGCTACACCTTC
cdr3_aa: CSVYNRGKAYGYTF

clone_size: -
v_call: TRBV7-2
j_call: TRBJ2-7
d_call: -
cdr3_nt: TGTGCCAGCAGCTTAGTAGCGGACATCTCCTACGAGCAGTACTTC
cdr3_aa: CASSLVADISYEQYF

clone_size: -
v_call: TRBV28
j_call: TRBJ1-1
d_call: -
cdr3_nt: TGTGCAGTGGTCCGGGACACTGAAGCTTTCTTT
cdr3_aa: CAVVRDTEAFF

clone_size: -
v_call: TRBV6-1
j_call: TRBJ1-2
d_call: TRBD1
cdr3_nt: TGTGCCAGCAGTGCGGACAGGGGGAGAGGCTACACCTTC
cdr3_aa: CASSADRGRGYTF

clone_size: -
v_call: TRBV7-6
j_call: TRBJ1-6
d_call: TRBD1
cdr3_nt: TGTGCCAGCAGCTTAGCAGGGACAGCCAATTCACCCCTCCACTTT
cdr3_aa: CASSLAGTANSPLHF

clone_size: few
v_call: TRBV7-8
j_call: TRBJ2-2
d_call: -
cdr3_nt: TGTGCCAGCAGCCTAGGGATAAACACCGGGGAGCTGTTTTTT
cdr3_aa: CASSLGINTGELFF

clone_size: -
v_call: TRBV4-1
j_call: TRBJ1-6
d_call: TRBD1
cdr3_nt: TGCGCCAGCAGCCAACCCTCCTTACGACAGGGGGCCTATAATTCACCCCTCCACTTT
cdr3_aa: CASSQPSLRQGAYNSPLHF

clone_size: few
v_call: TRBV10-3
j_call: TRBJ1-2
d_call: -
cdr3_nt: TGTGCCATCAGTGCCAAGGGTGGGCAGCCCGATGGCTACACCTTC
cdr3_aa: CAISAKGGQPDGYTF

clone_size: few
v_call: TRBV9
j_call: TRBJ2-2
d_call: TRBD1
cdr3_nt: TGTGCCAGCAGCGTATGGGACAGGGGACAAGGCGGGGAGCTGTTTTTT
cdr3_aa: CASSVWDRGQGGELFF

clone_size: -
v_call: TRBV7-7
j_call: TRBJ2-3
d_call: TRBD2
cdr3_nt: TGTGCTAGCAGCTTAGCGGGGGCTGGAGATACGCAGTATTTT
cdr3_aa: CASSLAGAGDTQYF

clone_size: -
v_call: TRBV6-1
j_call: TRBJ1-1
d_call: -
cdr3_nt: TGTGCCAGCAGTGAAGGCAGGGGCTGGAACACTGAAGCTTTCTTT
cdr3_aa: CASSEGRGWNTEAFF

clone_size: few
v_call: TRBV6-5
j_call: TRBJ1-6
d_call: -
cdr3_nt: TGTGCCAGCAGCAAGACGGGAAACTATAATTCACCCCTCCACTTT
cdr3_aa: CASSKTGNYNSPLHF

clone_size: few
v_call: TRBV11-3
j_call: TRBJ2-2
d_call: -
cdr3_nt: TGTGCCAGCAGGGCGAGGTCGGGCTCCGGGGAGCTGTTTTTT
cdr3_aa: CASRARSGSGELFF